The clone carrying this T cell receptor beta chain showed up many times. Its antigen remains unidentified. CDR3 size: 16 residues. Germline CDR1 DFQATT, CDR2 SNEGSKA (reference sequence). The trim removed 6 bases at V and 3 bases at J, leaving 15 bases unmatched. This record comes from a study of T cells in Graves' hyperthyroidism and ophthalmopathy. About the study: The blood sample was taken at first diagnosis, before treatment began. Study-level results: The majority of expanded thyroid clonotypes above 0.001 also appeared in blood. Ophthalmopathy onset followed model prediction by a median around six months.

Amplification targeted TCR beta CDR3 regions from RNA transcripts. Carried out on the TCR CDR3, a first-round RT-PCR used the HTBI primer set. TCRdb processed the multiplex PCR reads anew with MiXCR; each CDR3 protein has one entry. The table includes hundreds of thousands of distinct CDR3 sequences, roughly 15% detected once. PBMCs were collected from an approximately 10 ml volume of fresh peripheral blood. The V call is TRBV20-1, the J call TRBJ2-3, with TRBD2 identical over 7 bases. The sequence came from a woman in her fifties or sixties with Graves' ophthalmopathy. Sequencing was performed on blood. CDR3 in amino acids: CSATELGRATTDTQYF. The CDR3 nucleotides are TGCAGTGCCACGGAGCTTGGGAGGGCCACGACAGATACGCAGTATTTT.